This paragraph covers one T cell receptor (beta chain) sequence. Its cognate antigen is unknown. This sample was taken from a study of EBV T-cell therapy then PD-1 blockade in nasopharyngeal carcinoma. The table came from immunoSEQ multiplex PCR; TCRdb's copy has only in-frame clones and leaves some out. Of about 17,000 clones listed, approximately 80% are singletons. Trimming removed 3 bases at V and 8 bases at J, with 11 bases between. The CDR3 spans 12 residues. Germline-derived CDR1 and CDR2 are SGDLS and YYNGEE. The treatment was: AdE1-LMPpoly-expanded autologous EBV-specific T-cell therapy followed by anti-PD-1 nivolumab.

The sample here was CD8+ T cells from blood, taken at day 0 from a patient whose treatment included autologous EBV-specific T cells and nivolumab. The rearrangement joins TRBV9 to TRBJ1-2; tentative D call: TRBD1 (5 bases). This receptor was identified in a man aged 35-49 years with nasopharyngeal carcinoma. The CDR3 DNA follows: TGTGCCAGCAGCGGACAGAAGGAGGGCTACACCTTC. Its protein is CASSGQKEGYTF. The full variable domain, its missing parts supplied by reference TRBV9 and TRBJ1-2, is DSGVTQTPKHLITATGQRVTLRCSPRSGDLSVYWYQQSLDQGLQFLIQYYNGEERAKGNILERFSAQQFPDLHSELNLSSLELGDSALYFCASSGQKEGYTFGSGTRLTVV.